This paragraph covers one T cell receptor (beta chain) sequence. These data originate in a study of T cells in tumors after PD-1 blockade. As to time point: first of two post-therapy site-matched biopsies about two months apart. Libraries were prepared by immunoSEQ multiplex PCR; TCRdb keeps only in-frame clonotypes and omits some of them. The sample consists of roughly 2,500 clones, roughly 70% of them appearing once. The CDR3 sequence is 12 residues long. The germline CDR1 and CDR2 sequences are MDHEN and SYDVKM. Deletions cut 5 bases from V and 7 bases from J, with 9 bases between. Sequencing was performed on tumor tissue, taken after anti-PD-1 treatment. This rearrangement joins TRBV28 to TRBJ1-5; D gene ambiguous. This sequence originates from a human donor with basal cell carcinoma. The CDR3: CASSVLDQPQHF. DNA for the CDR3: TGTGCCAGCAGTGTCTTGGACCAGCCCCAGCATTTT.